These T cell receptor beta chains were read from a single sample in a study of CD8 T cells in Susac syndrome. Each CDR3 protein gets one entry after TCRdb re-called the immunoSEQ multiplex PCR reads with MiXCR. This table has about 200,000 distinct CDR3 sequences, 90% to 95% appearing once. Sequenced sample: CD4+ T cells from PBMCs. Source of these receptors: a human donor in good health. The CDR3 runs from the conserved cysteine through the conserved F or W. A D gene is named only where the DNA matches it firmly. Size is stated for part of the rows, as once, few or many counts, or as a class when the clone is expanded.

v_gene: TRBV10-3; j_gene: TRBJ2-1; d_gene: TRBD1; abundance: .; CDR3aa: CATNGQGHYNEQFF; CDR3nt: TGTGCCACCAACGGACAGGGACACTACAATGAGCAGTTCTTC
v_gene: TRBV28; j_gene: TRBJ1-5; d_gene: .; abundance: .; CDR3aa: CASSLSQVNQPQHF; CDR3nt: TGTGCCAGCAGTTTAAGCCAGGTCAATCAGCCCCAGCATTTT
v_gene: TRBV28; j_gene: TRBJ1-5; d_gene: .; abundance: few; CDR3aa: CASSLRDQPQHF; CDR3nt: TGTGCCAGCAGTTTGAGGGACCAGCCCCAGCATTTT
v_gene: TRBV19; j_gene: TRBJ2-2; d_gene: .; abundance: .; CDR3aa: CASSWGRGNTGELFF; CDR3nt: TGTGCCAGTAGTTGGGGCCGGGGGAACACCGGGGAGCTGTTTTTT
v_gene: TRBV27; j_gene: TRBJ2-5; d_gene: .; abundance: .; CDR3aa: CASSFSSGGTQYF; CDR3nt: TGTGCCAGCAGTTTCAGCTCAGGCGGGACCCAGTACTTC
v_gene: TRBV5-1; j_gene: TRBJ2-1; d_gene: TRBD2; abundance: .; CDR3aa: CASSYLAGSYNEQFF; CDR3nt: TGCGCCAGCAGCTACTTAGCGGGGAGCTACAATGAGCAGTTCTTC
v_gene: TRBV7-2; j_gene: TRBJ1-2; d_gene: TRBD1; abundance: .; CDR3aa: CASSLGQGAVGYGYTF; CDR3nt: TGTGCCAGCAGCTTAGGTCAGGGGGCAGTTGGCTATGGCTACACCTTC
v_gene: TRBV6-2/TRBV6-3; j_gene: TRBJ2-5; d_gene: TRBD2; abundance: .; CDR3aa: CASSASAGGPRETQYF; CDR3nt: TGTGCCAGCAGTGCTTCTGCGGGGGGGCCTCGAGAGACCCAGTACTTC
v_gene: TRBV10-3; j_gene: TRBJ1-6; d_gene: .; abundance: .; CDR3aa: CAISESYQGNSPLHF; CDR3nt: TGTGCCATCAGTGAGTCTTACCAGGGGAATTCACCCCTCCACTTT
v_gene: TRBV29-1; j_gene: TRBJ2-2; d_gene: .; abundance: .; CDR3aa: CSVENENTGELFF; CDR3nt: TGCAGCGTTGAAAACGAGAACACCGGGGAGCTGTTTTTT
v_gene: TRBV19; j_gene: TRBJ2-5; d_gene: TRBD2; abundance: .; CDR3aa: CASSILAGETQYF; CDR3nt: TGTGCCAGTAGTATCCTAGCGGGGGAGACCCAGTACTTC
v_gene: TRBV7-3; j_gene: TRBJ2-5; d_gene: TRBD1; abundance: few; CDR3aa: CASSSGQRQETQYF; CDR3nt: TGTGCCAGCAGCTCGGGACAGAGACAAGAGACCCAGTACTTC
v_gene: TRBV18; j_gene: TRBJ2-2; d_gene: TRBD1; abundance: .; CDR3aa: CASSRGQGTIAGELFF; CDR3nt: TGTGCCAGCTCCCGAGGACAGGGAACCATCGCCGGGGAGCTGTTTTTT
v_gene: TRBV6-5; j_gene: TRBJ1-1; d_gene: .; abundance: .; CDR3aa: CASSFVPSGGQNTEAFF; CDR3nt: TGTGCCAGCAGTTTCGTACCGTCTGGGGGACAGAACACTGAAGCTTTCTTT
v_gene: TRBV2; j_gene: TRBJ2-2; d_gene: TRBD2; abundance: .; CDR3aa: CASSPGVAGPTGELFF; CDR3nt: TGTGCCAGCAGTCCCGGGGTAGCGGGGCCCACCGGGGAGCTGTTTTTT
v_gene: TRBV9; j_gene: TRBJ1-2; d_gene: TRBD1; abundance: .; CDR3aa: CASSPGTGGDYGYTF; CDR3nt: TGTGCCAGCAGCCCCGGGACAGGGGGCGACTATGGCTACACCTTC
v_gene: TRBV12-3/TRBV12-4; j_gene: TRBJ1-2; d_gene: .; abundance: .; CDR3aa: CASTWPGTSGYTF; CDR3nt: TGTGCCAGCACCTGGCCCGGGACCTCGGGCTACACCTTC
v_gene: TRBV2; j_gene: TRBJ2-7; d_gene: .; abundance: .; CDR3aa: CASSEGTTRSYEQYF; CDR3nt: TGTGCCAGCAGTGAAGGGACAACGAGGAGCTACGAGCAGTACTTC
v_gene: TRBV29-1; j_gene: TRBJ2-2; d_gene: .; abundance: .; CDR3aa: CSVDTATGELFF; CDR3nt: TGCAGCGTGGACACCGCCACCGGGGAGCTGTTTTTT
v_gene: TRBV28; j_gene: TRBJ1-2; d_gene: .; abundance: .; CDR3aa: CASSPQGYGYTF; CDR3nt: TGTGCCAGCAGTCCGCAGGGGTATGGCTACACCTTC
v_gene: TRBV28; j_gene: TRBJ2-2; d_gene: .; abundance: once; CDR3aa: CASSLGGSGTGELFF; CDR3nt: TGTGCCAGCAGTTTGGGGGGATCGGGCACCGGGGAGCTGTTTTTT
v_gene: TRBV12-3/TRBV12-4; j_gene: TRBJ2-3; d_gene: TRBD1; abundance: .; CDR3aa: CASSPWTGGADTQYF; CDR3nt: TGTGCCAGCAGTCCCTGGACAGGTGGGGCAGATACGCAGTATTTT
v_gene: TRBV9; j_gene: TRBJ2-2; d_gene: TRBD2; abundance: .; CDR3aa: CASSPGTSRNTGELFF; CDR3nt: TGTGCCAGCAGCCCAGGGACTAGCCGGAACACCGGGGAGCTGTTTTTT
v_gene: TRBV9; j_gene: TRBJ2-5; d_gene: .; abundance: .; CDR3aa: CASSQSGSETQYF; CDR3nt: TGTGCCAGCAGCCAATCGGGGTCAGAGACCCAGTACTTC
v_gene: TRBV29-1; j_gene: TRBJ2-3; d_gene: TRBD2; abundance: .; CDR3aa: CSVRGGLGSTDTQYF; CDR3nt: TGCAGCGTTCGCGGGGGGCTTGGCTCCACAGATACGCAGTATTTT
v_gene: TRBV5-1; j_gene: TRBJ1-1; d_gene: .; abundance: .; CDR3aa: CASSLGVGNTEAFF; CDR3nt: TGCGCCAGCAGCTTGGGAGTGGGGAACACTGAAGCTTTCTTT
v_gene: TRBV20-1; j_gene: TRBJ1-6; d_gene: .; abundance: .; CDR3aa: CSARWGSSYNSPLHF; CDR3nt: TGCAGTGCTAGGTGGGGAAGCTCCTATAATTCACCCCTCCACTTT
v_gene: TRBV5-6; j_gene: TRBJ1-1; d_gene: TRBD1; abundance: .; CDR3aa: CASSLEQGVGKNTEAFF; CDR3nt: TGTGCCAGCAGCTTGGAACAGGGGGTAGGAAAGAACACTGAAGCTTTCTTT
v_gene: TRBV7-2; j_gene: TRBJ1-1; d_gene: .; abundance: .; CDR3aa: CASSSLIRGKDRDTEAFF; CDR3nt: TGTGCCAGCAGCTCCCTTATCCGGGGAAAGGATAGGGACACTGAAGCTTTCTTT
v_gene: TRBV13; j_gene: TRBJ2-2; d_gene: TRBD1; abundance: .; CDR3aa: CASSSGGPNTGELFF; CDR3nt: TGTGCCAGCAGCTCAGGGGGTCCGAACACCGGGGAGCTGTTTTTT
v_gene: TRBV12-3/TRBV12-4; j_gene: TRBJ1-5; d_gene: TRBD1; abundance: once; CDR3aa: CASSFEQGARQPQHF; CDR3nt: TGTGCCAGCAGTTTTGAACAGGGGGCTCGTCAGCCCCAGCATTTT
v_gene: TRBV7-9; j_gene: TRBJ2-4; d_gene: .; abundance: .; CDR3aa: CASSASSGLAKNIQYF; CDR3nt: TGTGCCAGCAGCGCCAGCAGCGGGTTAGCCAAAAACATTCAGTACTTC
v_gene: TRBV7-9; j_gene: TRBJ1-3; d_gene: .; abundance: .; CDR3aa: CASSLDTADTIYF; CDR3nt: TGTGCCAGCAGCCTAGATACAGCGGACACCATATATTTT
v_gene: TRBV5-1; j_gene: TRBJ2-7; d_gene: TRBD2; abundance: .; CDR3aa: CASSPSGGAPEQYF; CDR3nt: TGCGCCAGCAGCCCTAGCGGGGGGGCCCCCGAGCAGTACTTC
v_gene: TRBV20-1; j_gene: TRBJ2-1; d_gene: .; abundance: .; CDR3aa: CSGITGFSYNEQFF; CDR3nt: TGCAGTGGGATTACGGGCTTCTCCTACAATGAGCAGTTCTTC
v_gene: TRBV7-9; j_gene: TRBJ1-4; d_gene: .; abundance: .; CDR3aa: CASSLSTNEKLFF; CDR3nt: TGTGCCAGCAGCTTATCTACTAATGAAAAACTGTTTTTT
v_gene: TRBV27; j_gene: TRBJ2-1; d_gene: .; abundance: .; CDR3aa: CASSRLFNEQFF; CDR3nt: TGTGCCAGCAGTAGACTTTTCAATGAGCAGTTCTTC
v_gene: TRBV5-1; j_gene: TRBJ1-2; d_gene: .; abundance: .; CDR3aa: CASSSETATSYGYTF; CDR3nt: TGCGCCAGCAGCTCGGAAACGGCAACCAGCTATGGCTACACCTTC
v_gene: TRBV19; j_gene: TRBJ1-3; d_gene: .; abundance: .; CDR3aa: CASRQSSGNTIYF; CDR3nt: TGTGCCAGTCGACAAAGCTCTGGAAACACCATATATTTT
v_gene: TRBV2; j_gene: TRBJ2-7; d_gene: .; abundance: .; CDR3aa: CAISLLYEQYF; CDR3nt: TGTGCCATCTCCTTGCTCTACGAGCAGTACTTC
v_gene: TRBV20-1; j_gene: TRBJ2-5; d_gene: .; abundance: .; CDR3aa: CSTTGTSVRETQYF; CDR3nt: TGCAGTACCACCGGGACGTCGGTGAGGGAGACCCAGTACTTC
v_gene: TRBV7-2; j_gene: TRBJ1-3; d_gene: .; abundance: .; CDR3aa: CASSVRGNSGNTIYF; CDR3nt: TGTGCCAGCAGCGTCAGGGGTAACTCTGGAAACACCATATATTTT